The 25 T cell receptor beta chains below all came from one sample that was sequenced in a study of cytomegalovirus exposure and HLA in healthy donors. The PCR was carried out with 60 Vbeta primers and 13 Jbeta primers. The data were produced by immunoSEQ multiplex PCR, yet TCRdb's version contains in-frame clones alone and is incomplete. The sample includes about 170,000 clones, around 80% of them seen just once. Sequenced material: PBMCs. The receptors derive from a male donor in good health and CMV-seronegative.

CDR3 loop: CASSQTVGQGSFGYTF. CDR3 nucleotides: TGCGCCAGCAGCCAGACCGTGGGACAGGGGTCATTCGGCTACACCTTC. The rearrangement uses TRBV5-1 and TRBJ1-2; TRBD1 matches 10 bases. The CDR3 length is 16 residues. Germline V gene lookup returns CDR1 SGHRS and CDR2 YFSETQ. After removal of 4 bases from V and 8 bases from J, the junction contained 14 bases not matched to a gene.

This sequence joins TRBV19 and TRBJ1-5; D is possibly TRBD1 (6 bases). V was shortened by 4 bases and J by 0 bases, with 10 bases between the two germline ends. Germline CDR1 LNHDA, CDR2 SQIVND (reference sequence). The CDR3 runs 15 residues. This CDR3 reads CASSKDRPSNQPQHF. The CDR3 region has the DNA TGTGCCAGTAGTAAGGACAGACCTAGCAATCAGCCCCAGCATTTT. Full variable domain (missing parts from reference TRBV19 and TRBJ1-5): DGGITQSPKYLFRKEGQNVTLSCEQNLNHDAMYWYRQDPGQGLRLIYYSQIVNDFQKGDIAEGYSVSREKKESFPLTVTSAQKNPTAFYLCASSKDRPSNQPQHFGDGTRLSIL.

V and J are TRBV27 and TRBJ1-5, with 7 bases lining up with TRBD1. Germline loops: CDR1 MNHEY, CDR2 SMNVEV (reference sequence). The junction had 5 bases not matched to a gene; V was cut back by 2 bases and J by 7 bases. CDR3 size: 14 residues. Here the CDR3 reads CASSLRGGVQPQHF. DNA for the CDR3: TGTGCCAGCAGTTTACGAGGGGGCGTGCAGCCCCAGCATTTT.

This clone was seen more than once but under ten times. The chain employs TRBV7-2 and TRBJ2-1, with 11 bases matching TRBD2. Germline CDR1 is SGHTA and CDR2 is FQGNSA. Unmatched junction bases numbered 8, after V lost 5 bases and J lost 8 bases. The CDR3 is 15 residues long. The CDR3 DNA sequence: TGTGCCAGCAGCCTTCGACTAGCGGGGAATTATGAGCAGTTCTTC. Translation gives CASSLRLAGNYEQFF.

The chain has TRBV5-1 and TRBJ2-3; 10 nucleotides agree with TRBD1. This CDR3 is built from 17 residues. Germline V lookup: CDR1 SGHRS, CDR2 YFSETQ. V was clipped by 4 bases and J by 6 bases; unmatched bases: 14. CDR3 residues: CASSPGLGQGRADTQYF. CDR3 in DNA: TGCGCCAGCAGCCCGGGACTGGGACAGGGGAGGGCGGATACGCAGTATTTT.

The chain recombines TRBV10-3 with TRBJ2-5; 11 nucleotides agree with TRBD1. The closer fit of TRBJ2-7 to the DNA end suggests the J call may be wrong. CDR3 length equals 13 residues. CDR1 and CDR2 from the germline V gene are ENHRY and SYGVKD. CDR3 region: CAITGQGAGEQYF. The CDR3 DNA is TGTGCCATCACCGGACAGGGGGCGGGCGAGCAGTACTTC.

The gene calls are TRBV6-5 and TRBJ1-1; a weak D match, TRBD1 (5 bases). The ends were cut back, 0 bases at V and 4 bases at J, with 12 bases in the middle. This CDR3 region has 15 residues. Germline CDR1 reads MNHEY; CDR2 reads SVGAGI. The CDR3 coding sequence is TGTGCCAGCAGTTACTCTGGGCAGGGCGGCACTGAAGCTTTCTTT. Translated, it gives CASSYSGQGGTEAFF.

The chain is built from TRBV4-2 and TRBJ2-7; D is perhaps TRBD2 (6 bases). This CDR3 is 16 amino acids long. Germline CDR1 is LGHNA and CDR2 is YNFKEQ. V lost 4 bases to trimming and J lost 0 bases, with 16 bases between them. The CDR3 loop is CASSLGTQLTSYEQYF. For the CDR3, the DNA is TGTGCCAGCAGCCTTGGGACTCAGCTCACCTCCTACGAGCAGTACTTC.

This chain links TRBV6-6 with TRBJ2-1, with 14 bases lining up with TRBD2. This CDR3 comprises 14 residues. Germline-derived CDR1 and CDR2 are MNHNY and SVGAGI (reference sequence). Trimming at V came to 6 bases and at J to 9 bases, leaving 4 bases not matched to a gene. The CDR3 spells CASRLGTSGGEQFF. The CDR3 DNA sequence: TGTGCCAGCAGGCTCGGGACTAGCGGGGGTGAGCAGTTCTTC.

V is TRBV6-6 and J is TRBJ1-4, with 8 bases matching TRBD1. The CDR3 covers 15 residues. Germline V CDR1 and CDR2: MNHNY, SVGAGI (reference sequence). The V segment lost 6 bases and the J segment 10 bases; nucleotides outside the gene matches: 13. CDR3: CASRSLRGRPGKLFF. CDR3 DNA: TGTGCCAGCAGATCACTCAGGGGGCGCCCCGGAAAACTGTTTTTT.

The V gene is TRBV19, the J gene TRBJ2-5; D is perhaps TRBD1 (5 bases). The CDR3 is 14 amino acids. Trimming left V 4 bases short and J 3 bases short, with 12 bases between. CDR1 LNHDA and CDR2 SQIVND come from the germline V gene (reference sequence). The CDR3 DNA reads as TGTGCCAGTAGTAGTGTCGACAGTAAAGAGACCCAGTACTTC. Residues: CASSSVDSKETQYF. Based on the CDR3 plus reference TRBV19 and TRBJ2-5, the full variable domain is DGGITQSPKYLFRKEGQNVTLSCEQNLNHDAMYWYRQDPGQGLRLIYYSQIVNDFQKGDIAEGYSVSREKKESFPLTVTSAQKNPTAFYLCASSSVDSKETQYFGPGTRLLVL.

This clone was counted a few times. V gene TRBV7-2 combines with J gene TRBJ2-1; D is unclear. CDR3 length: 14 residues. The V end was cut by 0 bases, the J end by 8 bases, with 11 bases between. The germline gives CDR1 SGHTA, CDR2 FQGNSA. CDR3 amino acids: CASSLAVGYDEQFF. The CDR3 nucleotides read TGTGCCAGCAGCTTAGCGGTCGGGTACGATGAGCAGTTCTTC.

The chain employs TRBV19 and TRBJ2-7, with D possibly matching TRBD1 (5 bases). The CDR3 spans 14 residues. CDR1 is LNHDA, CDR2 SQIVND, per germline (reference sequence). V lost 3 bases and J lost 3, with 12 bases in between. CDR3 sequence reads: CASSIWGRDYEQYF. The CDR3 DNA is TGTGCCAGTAGTATCTGGGGCAGGGACTACGAGCAGTACTTC. Using reference TRBV19 and TRBJ2-7 for the parts outside the CDR3, the full variable domain is DGGITQSPKYLFRKEGQNVTLSCEQNLNHDAMYWYRQDPGQGLRLIYYSQIVNDFQKGDIAEGYSVSREKKESFPLTVTSAQKNPTAFYLCASSIWGRDYEQYFGPGTRLTVT.

This clone was detected only a few times. The V gene is TRBV7-2, the J gene TRBJ2-2; 7 nucleotides line up with TRBD1. The CDR3 contains 16 residues. J was trimmed by 0 bases and V by 1 base; bases with no gene match: 2. Looked up from germline, CDR1 is SGHTA and CDR2 is FQGNSA. CDR3 residues: CASSLGQGANTGELFF. The CDR3 region has the DNA TGTGCCAGCAGCTTAGGGCAGGGGGCGAACACCGGGGAGCTGTTTTTT.

The chain employs TRBV5-4 and TRBJ2-2, with TRBD1 identical over 11 bases. Germline V gene lookup returns CDR1 SGHNT and CDR2 YYREEE (reference sequence). Losses at the gene ends were 4 bases for V and 7 bases for J; bases not matched to a gene: 9. This CDR3 spans 16 amino acids. Here the CDR3 reads CASSRTGTGGSGELFF. CDR3 sequence (DNA): TGTGCCAGCAGCCGGACCGGGACAGGGGGAAGCGGGGAGCTGTTTTTT. Full variable domain (rest looked up from reference TRBV5-4 and TRBJ2-2): ETGVTQSPTHLIKTRGQQVTLRCSSQSGHNTVSWYQQALGQGPQFIFQYYREEENGRGNFPPRFSGLQFPNYSSELNVNALELDDSALYLCASSRTGTGGSGELFFGEGSRLTVL.

CDR3 nucleotides: TGTGCCAGCAGTGACACTAGCGGGGGGGTTGGGGATACGCAGTATTTT. Its translation is CASSDTSGGVGDTQYF. The rearrangement joins TRBV2 to TRBJ2-3, with 13 bases identical to TRBD2. The CDR3 sequence is 16 residues long. From germline, CDR1 is SNHLY and CDR2 FYNNEI. The J segment lost 6 bases and the V segment lost 3 bases, leaving 6 bases of the junction unmatched.

CDR3 sequence reads: CASSQVGTGNEKLFF. Written as DNA, the CDR3 is TGCGCCAGCAGCCAAGTGGGGACAGGGAATGAAAAACTGTTTTTT. This chain uses TRBV4-1 with TRBJ1-4; 9 bases match TRBD1. The length of the CDR3 is 15 residues. Germline lookup yields CDR1 MGHRA and CDR2 YSYEKL. The ends lost 1 base at V and 5 bases at J; junction bases unmatched: 2.

The chain uses TRBV2 and TRBJ1-1; weak D call: TRBD1 (5 bases). Germline CDR1 SNHLY, CDR2 FYNNEI. The length of the CDR3 is 12 residues. V was trimmed by 3 bases and J by 10 bases, leaving 12 bases between them. CDR3 nucleotides: TGTGCCAGCAGTGACCGACAGTCGCTAGCTTTCTTT. Translated: CASSDRQSLAFF.

The gene calls are TRBV29-1 and TRBJ2-5, with TRBD2 matching 9 bases. The J call may be mistaken, given a closer DNA end match to TRBJ2-7. From germline, CDR1 is SQVTM and CDR2 ANQGSEA. The CDR3 is 14 amino acids. The DNA of the CDR3 is TGCAGCGTCAAGTCAGCGGGGGGTTATGGCGAGCAGTACTTC. As protein: CSVKSAGGYGEQYF.

This sequence joins TRBV9 and TRBJ2-1; no clear D gene. The CDR3 has 14 residues. Trimming took 1 base from V and 11 from J, leaving 16 bases between them. CDR1 and CDR2 from the germline V gene are SGDLS and YYNGEE. The chain's CDR3 is CASSVQAVGRKQFF. The CDR3 DNA reads TGTGCCAGCAGCGTACAGGCAGTTGGTAGAAAGCAGTTCTTC.

This clone was counted once. This chain uses TRBV11-3 with TRBJ2-6, with 7 positions matching TRBD1. The CDR3 runs 16 residues. V trimming: 5 bases; J trimming: 1 base; junction bases outside the gene matches: 5. Germline values: CDR1 SGHNT, CDR2 YENEEA. CDR3 sequence reads: CASSRRQGSGANVLTF. In DNA, the CDR3 is TGTGCCAGCAGCAGAAGACAGGGATCTGGGGCCAACGTCCTGACTTTC.

This clone was picked up one time. This chain links TRBV7-6 with TRBJ2-1, with D perhaps TRBD2 (6 bases). V dropped 3 bases and J dropped 4 bases, with 10 bases sitting between them. Germline CDR1 reads SGHVS; CDR2 reads FNYEAQ. The CDR3 is 14 amino acids. The CDR3 is CASSFGGEYNEQFF. CDR3 DNA: TGTGCCAGCAGCTTTGGCGGGGAATACAATGAGCAGTTCTTC.

The rearrangement links TRBV6-1 to TRBJ1-5; 9 positions agree with TRBD1. Germline lookup yields CDR1 MNHNS and CDR2 SASEGT. The junction had 5 bases not matched to a gene; V was cut back by 1 base and J by 7 bases. The CDR3 runs 15 residues. In DNA, the CDR3 is TGTGCCAGCAGTGAAGTACAGGGGGCCCGGCAGCCCCAGCATTTT. Amino acid sequence: CASSEVQGARQPQHF.

The rearrangement links TRBV5-1 to TRBJ1-2, with D possibly being TRBD1 (5 bases). Germline V gives CDR1 SGHRS, CDR2 YFSETQ. This CDR3 has 16 amino acids. With 1 base removed from V and 3 bases from J, the gap between germline ends came to 16 bases. The CDR3 loop reads CASSLWGDSADYGYTF. The CDR3 coding sequence is TGCGCCAGCAGCTTGTGGGGGGATAGCGCTGACTATGGCTACACCTTC.

This rearrangement joins TRBV11-2 to TRBJ2-7, with 7 bases aligning to TRBD1. V was pared by 0 bases and J by 1 base, with 12 bases of the junction left unmatched. The CDR3 contains 18 residues. Germline CDR1 reads SGHAT; CDR2 reads FQNNGV. The chain's CDR3 is CASSLDWAVGTASYEQYF. CDR3 nucleotides: TGTGCCAGCAGCTTAGACTGGGCGGTCGGGACAGCGTCCTACGAGCAGTACTTC. Together with reference TRBV11-2 and TRBJ2-7, the CDR3 gives the full variable domain: EAGVAQSPRYKIIEKRQSVAFWCNPISGHATLYWYQQILGQGPKLLIQFQNNGVVDDSQLPKDRFSAERLKGVDSTLKIQPAKLEDSAVYLCASSLDWAVGTASYEQYFGPGTRLTVT.